These 6 T cell receptor beta chains originate from one sample sequenced in a study of blood T cell repertoires in COVID-19. Generated by immunoSEQ multiplex PCR, the TCRdb table keeps only in-frame clones and is missing some. The table includes some 160,000 clones, roughly 77% detected once. Sample: peripheral blood. These receptors were obtained from a man aged 55 to 69 with acute or convalescent COVID-19.

This clone appeared a few times. V is TRBV30 and J is TRBJ2-2; D is possibly TRBD2 (5 bases). V lost 5 bases and J 4 bases, leaving 14 bases between the germline ends. This CDR3 has 14 residues. The germline V gene has CDR1 GTSNPN and CDR2 SVGIG (reference sequence). The CDR3: CAWGGAALTGELFF. CDR3 bases: TGTGCCTGGGGCGGAGCGGCCCTCACCGGGGAGCTGTTTTTT.

This clone was picked up a small number of times. This chain connects TRBV19 to TRBJ2-3, with 8 bases lining up with TRBD1. After removal of 6 bases from V and 3 bases from J, the junction contained 5 bases not matched to a gene. This CDR3 is 14 amino acids long. Germline V gives CDR1 LNHDA, CDR2 SQIVND (reference sequence). CDR3 residues: CASSWGQDTDTQYF. DNA for the CDR3: TGTGCCAGTAGCTGGGGACAGGATACAGATACGCAGTATTTT.

The rearrangement uses TRBV27 and TRBJ2-7; maybe TRBD2 (6 bases). The germline V and J ends were trimmed by 6 bases and 0 bases, with 15 bases remaining between them. CDR3 length equals 15 residues. From germline, CDR1 is MNHEY and CDR2 SMNVEV (reference sequence). The CDR3 protein is CASRRLAMSSYEQYF. As DNA, the CDR3 is TGTGCCAGCAGGCGCCTAGCGATGAGCTCCTACGAGCAGTACTTC.

V gene TRBV5-1 combines with J gene TRBJ2-7; 8 bases are a match to TRBD1. The CDR3 length is 14 residues. CDR1 is SGHRS and CDR2 is YFSETQ in the germline V gene. V was pared by 4 bases and J by 6 bases, with 9 bases of the junction left unmatched. The CDR3 protein is CASSVGQGPGEQYF. The CDR3 DNA reads TGCGCCAGCAGCGTCGGACAGGGCCCGGGCGAGCAGTACTTC.

The chain couples TRBV29-1 to TRBJ2-5; tentatively, D is TRBD2 (5 bases). V was shortened by 3 bases and J by 5 bases, with 13 bases between the two germline ends. Germline V gene lookup returns CDR1 SQVTM and CDR2 ANQGSEA. The CDR3 spans 13 residues. The CDR3 region is CSVDLRRGETQYF. In DNA form, the CDR3 reads TGCAGCGTTGATTTGCGGAGAGGGGAGACCCAGTACTTC.

The rearrangement links TRBV5-6 to TRBJ2-7, with D hard to call. Deletions cut 2 bases from V and 0 bases from J, with 6 bases between. The CDR3 has 13 residues. CDR1 and CDR2 from the germline V gene are SGHDT and YYEEEE. CDR3 in amino acids: CASSFGNSYEQYF. The CDR3, as DNA: TGTGCCAGCAGCTTTGGCAACTCCTACGAGCAGTACTTC.